These T cell receptor beta chains were read from a single sample in a study of OX40 agonist ivuxolimab in advanced cancers. The method was immunoSEQ multiplex PCR; TCRdb's version includes in-frame clones alone and lacks a portion of them. The table records 65,000 to 95,000 clones, roughly nine tenths of them present only once. The sample here was CD4+ or CD8+ T cells sorted from blood, taken in a trial of the OX40 agonist ivuxolimab. Receptors originate from an adult with an advanced solid tumor such as melanoma, head and neck, liver or kidney cancer. Each CDR3 is given without its conserved first and last residue. A D gene is named only where the DNA matches it firmly.

V gene	D gene	CDR3 protein
TRBV19	.	ASWRRGVTF
TRBV7-2	.	ASSLGYLSEFSGNTIY
TRBV30	.	AWGRGEGPQH
TRBV7-2	TRBD2	ASSFRGSGRGNEQY
TRBV7-2	TRBD2	ASTSSGPSYNEQF
TRBV28	.	ASNTHSNQPQH
TRBV5-1	TRBD2	ASSFGPAGGSETQY
TRBV9	TRBD1	ASSALGQGTYGYT
TRBV25-1	TRBD1	ASSARGQGSTDTQY
TRBV5-1	.	ASSSPSSDNEQF
TRBV10-3	.	AISLNGAAGDTQY
TRBV19	TRBD1	ASIDQGAPNTEAF
TRBV20-1	.	SASDGAEQF
TRBV29-1	.	SVGELDNEKLF
TRBV5-3	TRBD1	ARSLGQGSQY
TRBV18	.	ASSPYRDNEQF
TRBV5-1	.	ASSLGTANQPQH
TRBV6-1	TRBD1	ASSARTGPGQPQH
TRBV14	.	ASSLGGLMNTEAF
TRBV19	.	ASTNRDQDDEQF
TRBV21-1	.	ASSQLEGQGSFDTEAF
TRBV5-1	TRBD1	ASQRQGNYNEQF
TRBV1	.	TSSQDPGFMNTEAF
TRBV5-1	.	ASSLVWQPSAKNIQY
TRBV6-5	TRBD1	ASKPGTAQETQY
TRBV18	.	ASSSLFSSTDTQY
TRBV6-6	TRBD1	ASSYSGTDNSPLH